Below, one T cell receptor beta chain is given with its context. As yet, its antigen is unknown. The record originates from a study of shared clonotypes between healthy human individuals. Study outcomes and limitations: Clonotypes which were not shared had lower generation probabilities than clonotypes that all four donors shared. For naive CD4 cells, 4% to 5% of clonotypes were shared across a few donors. Limited genetic and exposure-history diversity came from having few donors.

Germline V gives CDR1 GTSNPN, CDR2 SVGIG (reference sequence). The CDR3 consists of 14 residues. Unmatched junction bases numbered 7, after V lost 1 base and J lost 5 bases. Replicate PCRs for sorted subsets used approximately 190 ng DNA; this equaled tens of thousands of T cell genomes. The method was immunoSEQ multiplex PCR; TCRdb's version includes in-frame clones alone and lacks a portion of them. The data show roughly 410,000 clones, just over 95% seen once. The TCR originated in a man between 25 and 39 years old in good health. J is TRBJ2-5 and V is TRBV30, with 7 bases that match TRBD2. The sequencing input was memory CD8+ T cells sorted from blood. Subset given: CD45RO+ cells pooled with CCR7-negative TemRA cells. CDR3 in amino acids: CAWSALGGSETQYF. In nucleotides, the CDR3 is TGTGCCTGGAGTGCGCTGGGCGGGAGCGAGACCCAGTACTTC.